Included here is one T cell receptor (beta chain) sequence, with context. A junction end diverges from the germline sequence, so it may reflect a read error. The sample carries other DNA sequences with the same CDR3. Primers for the PCR totalled 60 Vbeta and 13 Jbeta. Some clones are missing from TCRdb's copy, which holds only in-frame ones; the method was immunoSEQ multiplex PCR. The sample shows hundreds of thousands of clones, approximately 82% of them seen only once. Germline CDR1 is ENHRY and CDR2 is SYGVKD. The CDR3 covers 16 residues. The sample originates from a study of cytomegalovirus exposure and HLA in healthy donors.

Sequencing input: PBMCs. The chain joins TRBV10-3 to TRBJ2-1, with D tentatively TRBD1 (6 bases). The source is a man aged 18 to 35 in good health and CMV-seronegative. The DNA for the CDR3 is TGCGCCATCAGTACCACAGGGCAGGGGCTACACTATGAGCAGTTCTTC. This translates into CAISTTGQGLHYEQFF.